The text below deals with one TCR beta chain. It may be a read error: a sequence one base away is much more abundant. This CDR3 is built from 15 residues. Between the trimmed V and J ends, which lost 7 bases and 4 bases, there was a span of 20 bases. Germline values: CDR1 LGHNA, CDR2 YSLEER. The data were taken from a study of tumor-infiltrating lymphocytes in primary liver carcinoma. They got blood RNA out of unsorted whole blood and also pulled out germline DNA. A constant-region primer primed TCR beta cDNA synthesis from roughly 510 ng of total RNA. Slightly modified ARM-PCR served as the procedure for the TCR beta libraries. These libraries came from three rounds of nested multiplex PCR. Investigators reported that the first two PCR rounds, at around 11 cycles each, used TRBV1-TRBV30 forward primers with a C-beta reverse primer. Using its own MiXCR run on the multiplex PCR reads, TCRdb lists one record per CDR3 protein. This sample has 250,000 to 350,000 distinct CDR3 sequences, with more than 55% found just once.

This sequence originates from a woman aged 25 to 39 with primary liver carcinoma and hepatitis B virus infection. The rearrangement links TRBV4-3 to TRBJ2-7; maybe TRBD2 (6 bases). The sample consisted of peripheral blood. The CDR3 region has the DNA TGCGCCAGCAACCAGCTCCCGGACTACGCTTACGAGCAGTACTTC. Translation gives CASNQLPDYAYEQYF.